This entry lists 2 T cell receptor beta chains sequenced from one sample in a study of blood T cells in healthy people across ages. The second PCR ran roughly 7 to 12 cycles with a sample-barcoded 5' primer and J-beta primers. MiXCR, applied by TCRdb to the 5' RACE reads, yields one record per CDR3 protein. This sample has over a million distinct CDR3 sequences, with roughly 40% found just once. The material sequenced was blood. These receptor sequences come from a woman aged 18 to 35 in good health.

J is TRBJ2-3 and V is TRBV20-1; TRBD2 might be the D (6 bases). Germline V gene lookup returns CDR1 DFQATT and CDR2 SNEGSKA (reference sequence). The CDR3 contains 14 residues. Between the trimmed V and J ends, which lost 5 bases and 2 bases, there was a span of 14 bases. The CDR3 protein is CSAPRPGATDTQYF. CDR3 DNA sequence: TGCAGTGCTCCGAGACCGGGAGCCACAGATACGCAGTATTTT.

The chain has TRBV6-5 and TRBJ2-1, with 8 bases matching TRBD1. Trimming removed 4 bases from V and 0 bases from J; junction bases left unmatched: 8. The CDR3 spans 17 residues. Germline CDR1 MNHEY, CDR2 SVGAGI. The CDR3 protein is CASSSTFGTGSYNEQFF. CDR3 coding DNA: TGTGCCAGCAGTTCCACCTTTGGGACAGGCTCCTACAATGAGCAGTTCTTC.